Given below is one TCR beta chain in context. The target antigen is unknown. This entry comes from a study of vaccination and CD4 T cells after COVID-19. Sequence data for DNA of cultured CD4+ T cells were generated by the Oncomine TCR Beta short-read assay. TCRdb passed the PCR reads through MiXCR, listing each CDR3 protein once. The sample lists some 21,000 distinct CDR3 sequences, roughly 50% seen once, with 13% in the top ten. Documented time point: late sampling 161 to 241 days after vaccination in a few convalescent patients. Stated treatment: roughly 10-day PBMC culture with coronavirus spike peptide pools or control peptides (ViraFEST assay). CDR1 and CDR2 (germline): MNHNS, SASEGT. With 6 bases removed from V and 4 bases from J, the gap between germline ends came to 13 bases. The length of the CDR3 is 13 residues.

The TCR sequence derives from a human donor who had recovered from COVID-19. The sample here was CD4+ T cells from blood, cultured in vitro, taken about 7 months after SARS-CoV-2 vaccination. The rearrangement links TRBV6-1 to TRBJ2-7, with D maybe TRBD1 (8 bases). The DNA for the CDR3 is TGTGCCAGCAGGGACAGGGAGGGGTACGAGCAGTACTTC. Amino acids: CASRDREGYEQYF.